Reported below is one T cell receptor (beta chain). Its antigen is undetermined. Positive CCR7 selection of CD45RO-negative cells yielded the naive CD8 cells, and terminally differentiated effector memory CD45RA+ cells were excluded. The data originate from a study of shared clonotypes between healthy human individuals. Findings and limits, study-wide: What naive subsets generally showed was a larger estimated richness than memory subsets showed.

CDR3 length equals 18 residues. The V gene lost 7 bases and the J gene lost 0 bases, with 19 bases spanning the gap. Germline values: CDR1 MNHEY, CDR2 SMNVEV (reference sequence). Several immunoSEQ plates received, in even portions, the genomic DNA of each subset. The method was immunoSEQ multiplex PCR; TCRdb's version includes in-frame clones alone and lacks a portion of them. The profile covers 550,000 to 750,000 clones, with 92% appearing a single time and 24% taken by the ten largest. The TCR comes from a man between 25 and 39 years old in good health. The chain is built from TRBV27 and TRBJ2-6; D gene unclear. Material for sequencing was naive CD8+ T cells sorted from blood. The CDR3 bases are TGTGCCAGCACCTCGCGTACAGATATTTACTCTGGGGCCAACGTCCTGACTTTC. Protein: CASTSRTDIYSGANVLTF.